The entry below describes one TCR beta chain. Measured with immunoSEQ multiplex PCR; TCRdb has only the in-frame clones, and not every one. The table records tens of thousands of clones, around 87% of them present only once. This record belongs to a study of blood T cell repertoires in COVID-19. Study details: PBMCs, B-cell-depleted T cells, or T cells were the source of the cDNA or gDNA that made up the material.

The receptor was isolated from a woman of 80 years or more with acute or convalescent COVID-19. Input material: peripheral blood.

CDR3 in DNA: TGCGCCAGCAGCGGGGGGACAGGCACAGATACGCAGTATTTT. Translated: CASSGGTGTDTQYF. The chain links TRBV5-1 to TRBJ2-3, with D possibly being TRBD1 (7 bases). From germline, CDR1 is SGHRS and CDR2 YFSETQ. V was pared by 4 bases and J by 1 base, with 10 bases between. This CDR3 spans 14 amino acids.